A single sample is the source of the 21 T cell receptor beta chains below, sequenced in a study of blood T cell repertoires in COVID-19. Using immunoSEQ multiplex PCR, the repertoire was profiled, and TCRdb retains in-frame clones only, with some absent. The data hold about 120,000 clones, with more than 75% observed a single time. The sample consisted of peripheral blood. All receptors derive from a man aged 55 to 69 with acute or convalescent COVID-19.

The chain carries TRBV7-9 and TRBJ2-1, with 7 positions matching TRBD2. The CDR3 has 14 residues. CDR1 is SEHNR, CDR2 FQNEAQ, per germline (reference sequence). V was pared by 5 bases and J by 9 bases, with 10 bases of the junction left unmatched. CDR3 DNA sequence: TGTGCCAGCAGCGGCCGGACTAGAGTCCCTGAGCAGTTCTTC. Translating gives CASSGRTRVPEQFF.

The genes are TRBV5-1 and TRBJ1-1; the D gene is possibly TRBD1 (6 bases). The germline CDR1 and CDR2 sequences are SGHRS and YFSETQ. Trimming shortened V by 4 bases and J by 6 bases, and 19 bases separated the two germline ends. The CDR3 totals 15 residues. The CDR3 region is CASSVSQGEFAEAFF. The DNA of the CDR3 is TGCGCCAGCAGCGTTTCACAGGGCGAGTTCGCTGAAGCTTTCTTT.

V is TRBV5-5 and J is TRBJ2-7, with 8 bases fitting TRBD1. CDR3 length: 16 amino acids. The germline CDR1 and CDR2 sequences are SGHKS and YYEKEE (reference sequence). J was trimmed by 2 bases and V by 0 bases; bases with no gene match: 7. CDR3 bases: TGTGCCAGCAGCTTGGCCCCCGACAGGGGAGCCTACGAGCAGTACTTC. This translates into CASSLAPDRGAYEQYF.

This chain joins TRBV30 and TRBJ2-2; 14 nucleotides align to TRBD2. With V trimmed by 5 bases and J by 8 bases, 7 bases remained unmatched. The V gene's germline CDR1 is GTSNPN and CDR2 SVGIG (reference sequence). The CDR3 spans 15 residues. The CDR3: CAWEGLAGETGELFF. The DNA for the CDR3 is TGTGCCTGGGAGGGACTAGCGGGAGAGACGGGGGAGCTGTTTTTT.

This clone was detected once. CDR3 protein: CAWSVFRGAFF. CDR3 DNA sequence: TGTGCCTGGAGTGTTTTCAGGGGCGCTTTCTTT. The genes are TRBV30 and TRBJ1-1, with D possibly TRBD1 on 6 matching bases. Germline V CDR1 and CDR2: GTSNPN, SVGIG (reference sequence). V was pared by 0 bases and J by 11 bases, with 10 bases between. The CDR3 consists of 11 residues.

This clone was observed a few times. The V gene is TRBV15, the J gene TRBJ2-7; a weak D match, TRBD2 (6 bases). This CDR3 is 15 amino acids long. V was shortened by 1 base and J by 2 bases, with 12 bases between the two germline ends. Germline lookup yields CDR1 LNHNV and CDR2 YYDKDF (reference sequence). The CDR3 protein is CATSRGGGTAYEQYF. DNA for the CDR3: TGTGCCACCAGCAGAGGTGGGGGGACGGCCTACGAGCAGTACTTC.

The rearrangement links TRBV6-5 to TRBJ2-2; D may be TRBD1 (6 bases). The CDR3 covers 13 residues. Germline assignment: CDR1 MNHEY and CDR2 SVGAGI. Trimming stripped 9 bases from V and 4 bases from J, with 12 bases between. CDR3 nucleotide sequence: TGTGCCAGTCGGACAGAAGGCACCGGGGAGCTGTTTTTT. Protein sequence: CASRTEGTGELFF.

In its sample, this clone was seen a few times. The chain combines TRBV4-3 with TRBJ2-1, with a possible D match to TRBD2 (6 bases). The CDR3 sequence is 15 residues long. The V end lost 1 base, the J end lost 6 bases, and 13 bases lay between the germline ends. The germline gives CDR1 LGHNA, CDR2 YSLEER. The CDR3 is CASSQGPGLLNEQFF. CDR3 sequence (DNA): TGCGCCAGCAGCCAAGGACCGGGACTTCTCAATGAGCAGTTCTTC.

The J gene is TRBJ1-1, the V gene TRBV30; the D gene is possibly TRBD1 (5 bases). V lost 3 bases to trimming and J lost 4 bases, with 12 bases between them. In germline, CDR1 is GTSNPN, CDR2 SVGIG (reference sequence). The CDR3 length is 13 residues. The CDR3: CAWRGREGTEAFF. Here the CDR3 DNA reads TGTGCCTGGAGAGGCAGGGAGGGCACTGAAGCTTTCTTT.

The chain's CDR3 is CASSSQGAGQPQHF. CDR3 nucleotide sequence: TGTGCCAGCAGTTCTCAGGGTGCTGGTCAGCCCCAGCATTTT. J is TRBJ1-5 and V is TRBV28, with D perhaps TRBD1 (5 bases). The CDR3 is 14 residues long. CDR1 MDHEN and CDR2 SYDVKM come from the germline V gene. Deletions cut 4 bases from V and 6 bases from J, with 13 bases between.

This clone was observed once. The V gene is TRBV30, the J gene TRBJ2-6; 9 nucleotides agree with TRBD1. The CDR3 consists of 14 residues. The germline V gene encodes CDR1 GTSNPN and CDR2 SVGIG (reference sequence). V gave up 5 bases and J gave up 4 bases; unmatched junction bases: 3. CDR3 DNA sequence: TGTGCCTGGGGACAGGGGAACGGGGCCAACGTCCTGACTTTC. This gives the protein CAWGQGNGANVLTF.

The chain combines TRBV19 with TRBJ2-3, with 9 bases fitting TRBD1. V dropped 5 bases and J dropped 9; count of bases not matched to a gene: 9. The V gene's germline CDR1 is LNHDA and CDR2 SQIVND (reference sequence). CDR3 length equals 14 residues. Here the CDR3 DNA reads TGTGCCAGTAGTGGGGGACAGGGTGCCCCGACGCAGTATTTT. This gives the protein CASSGGQGAPTQYF.

The rearrangement links TRBV27 to TRBJ2-7, with D hard to call. CDR3 size: 13 residues. The germline V and J ends were trimmed by 6 bases and 3 bases, with 12 bases remaining between them. CDR1 MNHEY and CDR2 SMNVEV come from the germline V gene (reference sequence). The DNA of the CDR3 is TGTGCCAGCAGCTCGGCGGCGATCTACGAGCAGTACTTC. This encodes CASSSAAIYEQYF.

The chain employs TRBV30 and TRBJ1-2; TRBD1 matches at 8 bases. The germline CDR1 and CDR2 sequences are GTSNPN and SVGIG (reference sequence). With 7 bases clipped from V and 8 bases from J, the junction kept 9 bases outside the gene matches. This CDR3 is built from 12 residues. Here the CDR3 reads CAYPDRVGGYTF. The CDR3 region has the DNA TGTGCCTACCCGGACAGGGTGGGAGGCTACACCTTC.

DNA of the CDR3: TGTGCCATCAGTGAGGGTTTTGGACAGTACTCCTACGAGCAGTACTTC. This gives the protein CAISEGFGQYSYEQYF. The V and J genes are TRBV10-3 and TRBJ2-7, with a tentative D call TRBD1 (6 bases). The CDR3 has 16 residues. Germline lookup yields CDR1 ENHRY and CDR2 SYGVKD. The V end was cut by 2 bases, the J end by 0 bases, with 14 bases between.

The rearrangement uses TRBV5-1 and TRBJ2-5, with 9 bases aligning to TRBD1. The CDR3 spans 14 residues. Germline V CDR1 and CDR2: SGHRS, YFSETQ. The V gene end was trimmed by 2 bases and the J gene end by 6 bases; junction bases not matched to a gene: 5. CDR3 sequence: CASSFTGGAQTQYF. The CDR3 DNA reads TGCGCCAGCAGCTTCACAGGGGGCGCACAGACCCAGTACTTC.

This clone was counted once. The chain joins TRBV7-2 to TRBJ2-5; 14 bases fit TRBD2. The CDR3 has 19 amino acids. V was clipped by 4 bases and J by 2 bases; unmatched bases: 12. Germline V gives CDR1 SGHTA, CDR2 FQGNSA. CDR3 nucleotide sequence: TGTGCCAGCAGCTCATTCCCGACTAGCGGGAGGGAAACACAAGAGACCCAGTACTTC. Protein: CASSSFPTSGRETQETQYF. The full variable domain, in which reference TRBV7-2 and TRBJ2-5 provide the parts outside the CDR3, is GAGVSQSPSNKVTEKGKDVELRCDPISGHTALYWYRQSLGQGLEFLIYFQGNSAPDKSGLPSDRFSAERTGGSVSTLTIQRTQQEDSAVYLCASSSFPTSGRETQETQYFGPGTRLLVL.

CDR3 sequence: CASSRRVLAGVGDTQYF. The CDR3 nucleotides read TGTGCCAGCAGCCGGAGGGTCCTAGCGGGAGTTGGAGATACGCAGTATTTT. The chain links TRBV11-2 to TRBJ2-3, with 10 bases fitting TRBD2. The length of the CDR3 is 17 residues. Germline CDR1 is SGHAT and CDR2 is FQNNGV. Trimming at V came to 5 bases and at J to 5 bases, leaving 13 bases not matched to a gene.

The chain has TRBV27 and TRBJ2-2; 11 nucleotides line up with TRBD1. The V segment lost 6 bases and the J segment 3 bases; nucleotides outside the gene matches: 6. There are 16 residues in the CDR3. The germline gives CDR1 MNHEY, CDR2 SMNVEV (reference sequence). The CDR3 DNA reads TGTGCCAGCAGGGTTCGGACAGGGGGCTACACCGGGGAGCTGTTTTTT. It codes for CASRVRTGGYTGELFF.

The rearrangement joins TRBV19 to TRBJ2-3; 7 bases line up with TRBD1. The germline CDR1 and CDR2 sequences are LNHDA and SQIVND (reference sequence). This CDR3 comprises 13 residues. V dropped 8 bases and J dropped 3; count of bases not matched to a gene: 5. For the CDR3, the DNA is TGTGCCAGTCAGGTACAGGGGACAGATACGCAGTATTTT. It encodes CASQVQGTDTQYF.

In its sample, this clone was seen a few times. The chain employs TRBV4-3 and TRBJ2-1, with 7 bases that match TRBD2. The germline V gene encodes CDR1 LGHNA and CDR2 YSLEER. J was trimmed by 8 bases and V by 1 base; bases with no gene match: 11. The CDR3 has 16 residues. In DNA form, the CDR3 reads TGCGCCAGCAGCCAAGCGCGGGAGCTGTTAGACGATGAGCAGTTCTTC. This gives the protein CASSQARELLDDEQFF.